This TCR beta chain originates from a study of post-analysis software for immune sequencing data. About the study: Included courses were relapsing-remitting and secondary progressive multiple sclerosis; progressive-relapsing multiple sclerosis was also included.

Points on this clonotype: The antigen is not known.

Findings of the study overall: F measure showed strong co-clustering of same-batch samples. Multiple sclerosis patients had significantly lower normalized Chao1 diversity than controls.

Built from TCR beta cDNA, the libraries had unique molecular identifiers in them. It was from roughly 1 to 10 million T cells that 450,000 to 550,000 cDNA molecules came. One entry per CDR3 protein, called by TCRdb with MiXCR from the PCR reads. The sample lists roughly 580,000 distinct CDR3 sequences; 40% to 50% were seen once. Source material: blood. The sequence was obtained from a girl aged 5-17 years with multiple sclerosis.

CDR3 DNA sequence: TGTGCCAGCAGTTTAGCTTGGGGGGCCAAAAACATTCAGTACTTC. It yields the protein CASSLAWGAKNIQYF. The chain couples TRBV12-3 or TRBV12-4 to TRBJ2-4; D possibly matches TRBD1 or TRBD2 (5 bases each). Trimming removed 0 bases from V and 1 base from J, with 7 bases in between. The CDR3 contains 15 residues.